Listed here are 27 T cell receptor beta chains from one sample, sequenced in a study of cytomegalovirus exposure and HLA in healthy donors (dated by TCRdb to 2017 to 2019). Libraries came from the immunoSEQ multiplex PCR assay. A mixture of 60 forward primers for TCR Vbeta segments and 13 reverse primers for TCR Jbeta segments was used in the multiplex PCR. TCRdb took over this immuneACCESS table, retaining in-frame rearrangements with V and J assigned. Such tables are incomplete; in checked studies, under half of the missing clones stem from an unresolved V gene, and the remainder is unexplained. The table for this sample lists about 150,000 clones; over 65% of them were counted only once. 2% to 2.5% of the sample comes from the top ten. Sample: PBMCs. Every receptor here comes from a man aged 30-40 years in good health and CMV-seronegative.

The chain recombines TRBV10-3 with TRBJ1-1; tentatively, D is TRBD1 (5 bases). Germline assignment: CDR1 ENHRY and CDR2 SYGVKD. This CDR3 is 12 amino acids long. The V end was cut by 2 bases, the J end by 6 bases, with 7 bases between. The CDR3 DNA follows: TGTGCCATCAGTGAGGCGGGACCTGAAGCTTTCTTT. This codes for CAISEAGPEAFF.

The chain uses TRBV28 and TRBJ1-5, with D uncertain. V was pared by 3 bases and J by 6 bases, with 9 bases between. Germline-derived CDR1 and CDR2 are MDHEN and SYDVKM. The length of the CDR3 is 13 residues. The CDR3 sequence is CASSFSNFQPQHF. CDR3 DNA: TGTGCCAGCAGTTTTTCCAATTTTCAGCCCCAGCATTTT.

The rearrangement links TRBV7-9 to TRBJ1-5; TRBD1 agrees at 8 bases. Germline V CDR1 and CDR2: SEHNR, FQNEAQ (reference sequence). This CDR3 has 14 amino acids. Unmatched junction bases numbered 6, after V lost 2 bases and J lost 9 bases. The CDR3 is CASSLRTGRRPQHF. The DNA of the CDR3 is TGTGCCAGCAGCTTAAGGACAGGGAGGCGGCCCCAGCATTTT.

The rearrangement joins TRBV18 to TRBJ1-4; 9 bases match TRBD1. Germline lookup yields CDR1 KGHSH and CDR2 LQKENI. V was pared by 4 bases and J by 7 bases, with 7 bases of the junction left unmatched. The CDR3 has 15 amino acids. CDR3 coding DNA: TGTGCCAGCTCACTGGGACAGGGCGGAAGTGAAAAACTGTTTTTT. It specifies CASSLGQGGSEKLFF. Variable domain in full (rest from reference TRBV18 and TRBJ1-4): NAGVMQNPRHLVRRRGQEARLRCSPMKGHSHVYWYRQLPEEGLKFMVYLQKENIIDESGMPKERFSAEFPKEGPSILRIQQVVRGDSAAYFCASSLGQGGSEKLFFGSGTQLSVL.

CDR3: CSVGLQGNYGYTF. The DNA for the CDR3 is TGCAGCGTTGGGCTACAGGGGAACTATGGCTACACCTTC. The chain couples TRBV29-1 to TRBJ1-2, with TRBD1 matching over 7 bases. The length of the CDR3 is 13 residues. Germline V lookup: CDR1 SQVTM, CDR2 ANQGSEA. Losses at the gene ends were 4 bases for V and 2 bases for J; bases not matched to a gene: 4.

The chain employs TRBV29-1 and TRBJ2-3; TRBD2 agrees at 8 bases. Germline CDR1 SQVTM, CDR2 ANQGSEA. V lost 0 bases to trimming and J lost 3 bases; unmatched junction nucleotides: 11. The CDR3 totals 17 residues. The CDR3 region has the DNA TGCAGCGTTGAAGATAGGCCAGCGGGGGCCGGAACAGATACGCAGTATTTT. As protein: CSVEDRPAGAGTDTQYF.

The genes are TRBV6-6 and TRBJ1-1; no clear D gene. The V gene lost 4 bases and the J gene lost 0 bases, with 15 bases spanning the gap. The germline V gene encodes CDR1 MNHNY and CDR2 SVGAGI (reference sequence). The CDR3 has 16 amino acids. In DNA, the CDR3 is TGTGCCAGCAGTTTACGAGGGAGCGGCTTGAACACTGAAGCTTTCTTT. Residues: CASSLRGSGLNTEAFF.

The chain uses TRBV14 and TRBJ1-4; 7 bases align to TRBD1. V gave up 2 bases and J gave up 4 bases; unmatched junction bases: 7. Germline V gene lookup returns CDR1 SGHDN and CDR2 FVKESK. The CDR3 length is 16 residues. The CDR3 region has the DNA TGTGCCAGCAGCCAAAGTCCGGGACAGATTAATGAAAAACTGTTTTTT. As protein: CASSQSPGQINEKLFF.

The chain carries TRBV7-2 and TRBJ2-1; weak D call: TRBD2 (5 bases). The ends were cut back, 5 bases at V and 13 bases at J, with 15 bases in the middle. The CDR3 is 12 amino acids. Germline loops: CDR1 SGHTA, CDR2 FQGNSA. CDR3 amino acids: CASSIFGRDQFF. The CDR3 DNA reads TGTGCCAGCAGCATTTTTGGACGGGATCAGTTCTTC.

Here the CDR3 DNA reads TGTGCCACCAGCAGAGGAGACAGGGCCAGCGGGGAGCTGTTTTTT. Its protein is CATSRGDRASGELFF. The chain couples TRBV15 to TRBJ2-2; 7 nucleotides align to TRBD1. The V segment lost 1 base and the J segment 7 bases; nucleotides outside the gene matches: 6. CDR3 length: 15 amino acids. CDR1 and CDR2 (germline): LNHNV, YYDKDF (reference sequence).

J is TRBJ2-1 and V is TRBV19; possible D gene TRBD2, 6 bases. This CDR3 has 12 amino acids. Trimming took 9 bases from V and 4 from J, leaving 10 bases between them. The germline CDR1 and CDR2 sequences are LNHDA and SQIVND (reference sequence). CDR3 sequence (DNA): TGTGCCAGCGGGGGATTTTACAATGAGCAGTTCTTC. Protein product: CASGGFYNEQFF.

This clone turned up a few times. The chain uses TRBV4-3 and TRBJ1-1; D may be TRBD1 (5 bases). V shed 0 bases and J shed 5 bases, with 7 bases lying between them. The CDR3 is 13 residues long. Per the germline V gene, CDR1 is LGHNA and CDR2 is YSLEER. The chain's CDR3 is CASSQEDSTEAFF. For the CDR3, the DNA is TGCGCCAGCAGCCAAGAAGACAGTACTGAAGCTTTCTTT.

The chain is built from TRBV2 and TRBJ1-1, with TRBD1 identical over 7 bases. V dropped 6 bases and J dropped 6; count of bases not matched to a gene: 7. The CDR3 is made up of 13 amino acids. Germline CDR1 and CDR2: SNHLY and FYNNEI. CDR3 amino acids: CASSPGQSAEAFF. Written as DNA, the CDR3 is TGTGCCAGCAGCCCGGGACAGAGCGCTGAAGCTTTCTTT.

The V call is TRBV4-2, the J call TRBJ2-2; TRBD2 matches at 12 bases. J was trimmed by 4 bases and V by 1 base; bases with no gene match: 10. The CDR3 has 19 residues. The germline gives CDR1 LGHNA, CDR2 YNFKEQ. CDR3 sequence reads: CASSQVKLAGGEPTGELFF. Written as DNA, the CDR3 is TGTGCCAGCAGCCAAGTAAAGCTAGCGGGGGGGGAACCCACCGGGGAGCTGTTTTTT.

The chain joins TRBV5-1 to TRBJ2-5, with 8 bases matching TRBD2. Germline CDR1 SGHRS, CDR2 YFSETQ. The CDR3 contains 16 residues. The J segment lost 1 base and the V segment lost 4 bases, leaving 9 bases of the junction unmatched. DNA of the CDR3: TGCGCCAGCAGCACGGCGGCGGGGGGTCCCCAAGAGACCCAGTACTTC. This encodes CASSTAAGGPQETQYF.

There are a few counts of this clone. The chain employs TRBV7-9 and TRBJ2-7; D not resolved. Germline V gene data show CDR1 as SEHNR and CDR2 as FQNEAQ (reference sequence). The V end was cut by 5 bases, the J end by 3 bases, with 17 bases between. The CDR3 runs 15 residues. Written as DNA, the CDR3 is TGTGCCAGCAGCCCGGAAGTGGGCCAAAACTACGAGCAGTACTTC. As protein: CASSPEVGQNYEQYF. Complete variable domain (other parts from reference TRBV7-9 and TRBJ2-7): DTGVSQNPRHKITKRGQNVTFRCDPISEHNRLYWYRQTLGQGPEFLTYFQNEAQLEKSRLLSDRFSAERPKGSFSTLEIQRTEQGDSAMYLCASSPEVGQNYEQYFGPGTRLTVT.

The CDR3 sequence is CASSPQGQGGGEQFF. In DNA form, the CDR3 reads TGTGCCAGCAGTCCCCAAGGACAGGGCGGCGGTGAGCAGTTCTTC. The rearrangement joins TRBV28 to TRBJ2-1, with 8 bases fitting TRBD1. Germline V gives CDR1 MDHEN, CDR2 SYDVKM. The ends lost 5 bases at V and 9 bases at J; junction bases unmatched: 12. This CDR3 region has 15 residues.

The table lists this clone with a few counts. The V gene is TRBV4-1, the J gene TRBJ1-1; 9 nucleotides line up with TRBD1. Unmatched junction bases numbered 4, after V lost 1 base and J lost 4 bases. Germline V gene sequence: CDR1 MGHRA, CDR2 YSYEKL. CDR3 length equals 15 residues. CDR3 bases: TGCGCCAGCAGCCAAGCTGGGACAGGGACCACTGAAGCTTTCTTT. It specifies CASSQAGTGTTEAFF.

The rearrangement uses TRBV6-6 and TRBJ1-5, with 7 bases lining up with TRBD1. With V trimmed by 2 bases and J by 7 bases, 5 bases remained unmatched. Germline values: CDR1 MNHNY, CDR2 SVGAGI (reference sequence). There are 14 residues in the CDR3. In DNA form, the CDR3 reads TGTGCCAGCAGTTACGACTGGGGACAGCAGCCCCAGCATTTT. Translating it yields CASSYDWGQQPQHF.

Here the CDR3 DNA reads TGTGCCAGCTCACCAGGGACTAGCGGGGCTAGCACAGATACGCAGTATTTT. Its protein is CASSPGTSGASTDTQYF. V is TRBV18 and J is TRBJ2-3; 13 nucleotides match TRBD2. Germline-derived CDR1 and CDR2 are KGHSH and LQKENI. The CDR3 extends over 17 amino acids. J was trimmed by 0 bases and V by 2 bases; bases with no gene match: 2.

The chain is built from TRBV5-1 and TRBJ2-2, with 10 bases fitting TRBD1. Per the germline V gene, CDR1 is SGHRS and CDR2 is YFSETQ. There are 17 residues in the CDR3. V was pared by 4 bases and J by 4 bases, with 10 bases of the junction left unmatched. This chain's CDR3 is CASSLLGQGVSTGELFF. The CDR3 coding sequence is TGCGCCAGCAGCCTGCTTGGACAGGGGGTTAGCACCGGGGAGCTGTTTTTT.

The genes are TRBV6-5 and TRBJ2-7; 7 bases line up with TRBD2. The CDR3 runs to 14 residues. J lost 1 base, V lost 6 bases, and 6 bases had no gene match. From germline, CDR1 is MNHEY and CDR2 SVGAGI. CDR3 nucleotide sequence: TGTGCCAGCAGCTCAGCTAGCGGTTCCTACGAGCAGTACTTC. It codes for CASSSASGSYEQYF.

This chain joins TRBV12-5 and TRBJ1-2; no definite D call. The germline CDR1 and CDR2 sequences are LGHNT and FRNRAP. V was pared by 3 bases and J by 0 bases, with 11 bases between. The CDR3 runs 15 residues. The CDR3 DNA reads TGTGCTAGTGGTTTTAGAACAGCCACTAACTATGGCTACACCTTC. Translating gives CASGFRTATNYGYTF.

This rearrangement joins TRBV28 to TRBJ2-3; TRBD2 aligns across 8 bases. The V gene end was trimmed by 10 bases and the J gene end by 5 bases; junction bases not matched to a gene: 11. The germline gives CDR1 MDHEN, CDR2 SYDVKM. The CDR3 runs 14 residues. DNA for the CDR3: TGTGCCACCGCCGGGAGGGGGTTACGAGATACGCAGTATTTT. Residues: CATAGRGLRDTQYF.

V gene TRBV27 combines with J gene TRBJ2-2; 7 positions agree with TRBD1. The CDR3 has 16 amino acids. Germline lookup yields CDR1 MNHEY and CDR2 SMNVEV (reference sequence). V trimming: 4 bases; J trimming: 3 bases; junction bases outside the gene matches: 8. CDR3 DNA: TGTGCCAGCAGTTATATCGGACAGGCGGACACCGGGGAGCTGTTTTTT. Translated: CASSYIGQADTGELFF.

J is TRBJ1-4 and V is TRBV30, with D possibly matching TRBD1 (5 bases). The germline V gene has CDR1 GTSNPN and CDR2 SVGIG (reference sequence). V was shortened by 1 base and J by 10 bases, with 13 bases between the two germline ends. The CDR3 runs 13 residues. The CDR3 is CAWSDQGSRKLFF. CDR3 DNA: TGTGCCTGGAGTGACCAGGGAAGTAGAAAACTGTTTTTT.

The V gene is TRBV5-1, the J gene TRBJ2-1; tentatively, D is TRBD1 (6 bases). The length of the CDR3 is 16 residues. Germline V gives CDR1 SGHRS, CDR2 YFSETQ. V gave up 3 bases and J gave up 4 bases, with 17 bases separating them. Written as DNA, the CDR3 is TGCGCCAGCAGCTCCAACCGGGGACACCGTTACAATGAGCAGTTCTTC. Translation gives CASSSNRGHRYNEQFF.